The source of this TCR beta chain is a study of blood T cell repertoires in COVID-19. Study as a whole: COVID-19 samples from acute and convalescent phases originated in the United States, Italy and Spain. Sources were T cells, B-cell-depleted T cells, or PBMCs; the material itself was cDNA or gDNA.

The trim removed 8 bases at V and 2 bases at J, leaving 1 base unmatched. CDR3 length equals 12 residues. Germline-derived CDR1 and CDR2 are LNHNV and YYDKDF (reference sequence). Original processing methods: Amplification of reference gene primers was used by the study to estimate nucleated cell counts. Sequencing was performed with immunoSEQ multiplex PCR; in TCRdb, only in-frame clones are kept and a portion is missing. V and J calls and clone size follow that table, whereas D and trimming were derived from the DNA. This table holds about 99,000 clones, roughly 89% found once. V gene TRBV15 combines with J gene TRBJ2-3; 7 bases fit TRBD2. The sequence was collected from a man in his 70s with active or convalescent COVID-19. Input material: peripheral blood. The CDR3 loop is CATRDYTDTQYF. CDR3 DNA: TGTGCCACCCGGGACTACACAGATACGCAGTATTTT. The complete variable domain, with remaining parts taken from reference TRBV15 and TRBJ2-3, reads DAMVIQNPRYQVTQFGKPVTLSCSQTLNHNVMYWYQQKSSQAPKLLFHYYDKDFNNEADTPDNFQSRRPNTSFCFLDIRSPGLGDTAMYLCATRDYTDTQYFGPGTRLTVL.